The following is a TCR beta chain sequence with its context. These data come from a study of blood T cell repertoires in COVID-19. Repertoires were generated with immunoSEQ multiplex PCR, while TCRdb's copy carries only in-frame clones and drops some. The sample has 70,000 to 100,000 clones; around 88% are singletons. This receptor was taken from a woman aged 70-85 years with acute or convalescent COVID-19. Sequenced input: peripheral blood.

CDR3 DNA sequence: TGTGCCAGCAGCCCCTCAGGGGGAACCCTCTATGGCTACACCTTC. The encoded protein is CASSPSGGTLYGYTF. This sequence joins TRBV7-3 and TRBJ1-2, with TRBD1 matching 7 bases. With V trimmed by 5 bases and J by 4 bases, 10 bases remained unmatched. Per germline, CDR1 SGHTA and CDR2 FQGTGA. The CDR3 consists of 15 residues.